This T cell receptor (beta chain) was identified during a study of shared clonotypes between healthy human individuals (TCRdb year 2020). For the wider study: A couple of women and three men aged 18 to 49 years were included in the cohort. To increase sequencing depth and limit assay-specific biases, different laboratories used diverse techniques to prepare libraries and sequence TCR repertoires. Between about 0.94 and 8.9 billion PBMCs per donor were obtained by leukapheresis. To estimate repertoire size and how much clonotype sharing occurs between individuals, the study deeply sequenced the blood TCR repertoires of five healthy adults. For each donor, three plates each were used for CD4 naive and CD4 memory, two plates were used for CD8 naive, and one plate was used for CD8 memory.

TCR CDR3 regions were amplified from genomic DNA by multiplex PCR using the deep immunoSEQ assay. For each cell subset, the extracted genomic DNA was distributed evenly across all wells of several immunoSEQ 96-well plates, and each plate served as one replicate. For sorted subsets, each replicate PCR was loaded with about 0.2 ug genomic DNA, equivalent to some 27,000 T cell genomes. Purified libraries were quantified with a Qubit 3.0 fluorometer, sized on a Bioanalyzer 2100, and re-quantified with the KAPA Library Quantification kit. A separate single-read 150-cycle Illumina NextSeq 550 flow cell was used to sequence each immunoSEQ 96-well plate. Regarding the original processing steps: The immunoSEQ output contained only junctional sequences without quality scores, so filtering could not match that applied to full-length reads. Sequences were annotated with PyIR, a Python wrapper for IgBLAST v1.9, and V/J genes and CDR3 were assigned using IMGT germline references. Reads with weak V/J assignments (E-value above 1e-6), missing CDR3, stop codons, out-of-frame junctions, or ambiguous translated residues were removed. V3J clonotypes were defined by identical inferred V gene, J gene, and CDR3 amino acid sequence. Percentage overlap between repertoires was computed as shared unique clonotypes divided by the size of the smaller repertoire. Three approaches were used to assess repertoire richness: RTK rarefaction, the Chao1 estimator, and Recon v2.1 estimates of unobserved clonotypes. Generation probabilities were computed with OLGA for all TCRbeta clonotypes obtained by the gDNA method from four donors. Held by TCRdb, this immuneACCESS table contains in-frame sequences only and omits some clones. Under half of the omission traces to an unresolved V gene where checked; the cause of the rest is unknown. V, J and clone size were drawn from that table, and D and trimming were deduced from the DNA. The sample table contains 2 million to 2.5 million clones; only one count was recorded for more than 80% of them. The top ten clones comprise 0.3% to 0.4% of the sample.

What the research found in general, with its limitations: Compared with non-shared clonotypes, clonotypes shared by all four sorted-subset donors had higher generation probabilities. Because the study included only a small number of donors, the genetic and exposure-history diversity represented was limited. Around 5% of naive CD4, 3.5% of naive CD8, approximately 2% of memory CD4, and 0.4% of memory CD8 clonotypes were shared across a few donors. Pairwise subsampling indicated that sequencing depth was expected to affect the degree of clonotype sharing among donors. Rarefaction of sorted-subset datasets indicated incomplete sequencing despite the large sequencing depth. Larger estimated clonotype richness was generally found for naive subsets than for memory subsets. Sampling was restricted to blood, and TCR repertoires in tissues likely differ from the TCR repertoires found in blood.

Donors were healthy HIV-negative adults with no recently reported acute infections or vaccinations. Every donor was a Caucasian adult residing in Nashville, Tennessee, USA. CD4+ T cells were enriched through magnetic negative selection, after which naive cells were positively selected on CD45RA and the remaining negative fraction served as the memory subset. Blood was obtained by leukapheresis, after which PBMCs were separated by Ficoll-Histopaque density gradient centrifugation and cryopreserved in liquid nitrogen vapor phase. Purity and quantity of every magnetically sorted T cell population were checked by analytical flow cytometry. Genomic DNA was isolated from every sorted fraction and measured by UV absorbance on a Nanodrop 2000c. Spanning cysteine to phenylalanine, the CDR3 consists of 18 amino acids. The retained sequence is limited to the CDR3, 54 bases, with the frame set at the first base. V loses 1 base, J loses 1 base, and the germline ends lie 17 bases apart. CDR1 and CDR2 are read off the germline V gene (reference sequence) as LNHDA and SQIVND.

Regarding this clone: The antigen it binds to is not known. Per-base qualities were not stored, and no clone one base away is much larger.

The TCR comes from a man between 18 and 35 years old in good health. Some clones in this sample may be carry-over from other donors' samples. Sequencing was performed on naive CD4+ T cells from PBMCs. The sample's cell subset or site, from its label and the paper: CD45RA+ positively selected. The chain joins TRBV19 to TRBJ2-1, with a tentative D call of TRBD1 or TRBD2, each matching 5 bases. The nucleotides read TGTGCCAGTAGTATAGGCAGCATCCGAGGGGTGTCCTACAATGAGCAGTTCTTC. This codes for CASSIGSIRGVSYNEQFF.